The clone carrying this T cell receptor (beta chain) was seen a few times. Its antigen is unknown. Germline lookup yields CDR1 SEHNR and CDR2 FQNEAQ (reference sequence). The CDR3 has 15 residues. The ends lost 1 base at V and 6 bases at J; junction bases unmatched: 7. The source of the sample is a study of identical twins. Study outcomes and limitations: Researchers caution that invariant MAIT and iNKT cells could partly confound zero-insertion analyses. The more abundant beta clonotypes in cord blood had fewer insertions, and memory repertoires did not show this. In monozygotic twins, models underestimated the sharing of out-of-frame TCR alpha.

Every sampled donor was Caucasian and healthy. TCRdb re-derived calls from the 5' RACE reads in MiXCR, one entry per CDR3 protein. Of approximately 670,000 distinct CDR3 sequences in the sample, around 5.7% were seen once. This TCR came from a young man in good health. The sample consisted of naive T cells sorted from blood. V and J are TRBV7-9 and TRBJ2-3, with TRBD1 identical over 7 bases. The CDR3 region is CASSLDRGATDTQYF. DNA for the CDR3: TGTGCCAGCAGCTTAGACAGGGGTGCTACGGATACGCAGTATTTT.